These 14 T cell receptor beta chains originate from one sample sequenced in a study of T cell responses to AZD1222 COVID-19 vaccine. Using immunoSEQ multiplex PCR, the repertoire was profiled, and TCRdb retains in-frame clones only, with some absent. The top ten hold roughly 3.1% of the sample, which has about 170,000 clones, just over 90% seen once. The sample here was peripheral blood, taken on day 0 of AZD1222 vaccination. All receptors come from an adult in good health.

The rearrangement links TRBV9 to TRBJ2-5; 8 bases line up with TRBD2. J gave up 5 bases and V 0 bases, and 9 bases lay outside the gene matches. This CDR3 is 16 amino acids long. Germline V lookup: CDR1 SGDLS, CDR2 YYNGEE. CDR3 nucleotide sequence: TGTGCCAGCAGCGTAGGGCCCGGGGGGGCCGAGGAGACCCAGTACTTC. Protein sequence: CASSVGPGGAEETQYF.

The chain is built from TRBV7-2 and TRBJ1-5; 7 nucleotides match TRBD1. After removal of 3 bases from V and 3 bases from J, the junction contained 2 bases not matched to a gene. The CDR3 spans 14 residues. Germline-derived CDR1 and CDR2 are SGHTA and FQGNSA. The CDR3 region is CASSLDRTNQPQHF. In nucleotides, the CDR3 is TGTGCCAGCAGCTTGGACAGGACCAATCAGCCCCAGCATTTT.

The CDR3: CASSSIRTGAYNEQFF. DNA of the CDR3: TGTGCCAGCAGCTCCATTCGGACAGGGGCGTACAATGAGCAGTTCTTC. The chain combines TRBV5-6 with TRBJ2-1; 9 bases are a match to TRBD1. This CDR3 spans 16 amino acids. V shed 3 bases, J shed 4 bases, and the junction held 8 bases outside the gene matches. Germline CDR1 and CDR2: SGHDT and YYEEEE.

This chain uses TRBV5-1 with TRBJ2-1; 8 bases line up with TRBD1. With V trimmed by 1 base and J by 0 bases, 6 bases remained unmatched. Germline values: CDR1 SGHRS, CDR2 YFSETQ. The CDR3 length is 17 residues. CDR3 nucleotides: TGCGCCAGCAGCTTGACAACAGGGGGGAGCTCCTACAATGAGCAGTTCTTC. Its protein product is CASSLTTGGSSYNEQFF.

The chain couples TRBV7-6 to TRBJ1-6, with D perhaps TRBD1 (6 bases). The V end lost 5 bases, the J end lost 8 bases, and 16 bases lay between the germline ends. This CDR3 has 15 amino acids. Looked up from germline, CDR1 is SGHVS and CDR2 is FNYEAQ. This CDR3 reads CASSGRGSQDSPLHF. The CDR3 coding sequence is TGTGCCAGCAGCGGGAGGGGGTCACAGGATTCACCCCTCCACTTT.

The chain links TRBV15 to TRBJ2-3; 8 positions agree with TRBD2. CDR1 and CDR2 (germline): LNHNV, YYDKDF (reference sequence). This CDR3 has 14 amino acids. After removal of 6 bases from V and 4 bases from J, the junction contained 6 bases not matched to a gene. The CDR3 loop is CATSRSGGADTQYF. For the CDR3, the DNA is TGTGCCACCAGTCGGAGCGGGGGTGCAGATACGCAGTATTTT.

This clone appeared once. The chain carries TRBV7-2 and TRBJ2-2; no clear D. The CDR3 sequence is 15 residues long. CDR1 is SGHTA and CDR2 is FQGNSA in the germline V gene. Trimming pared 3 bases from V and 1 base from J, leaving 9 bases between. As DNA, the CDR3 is TGTGCCAGCAGCTTCACCTCTATGAACACCGGGGAGCTGTTTTTT. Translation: CASSFTSMNTGELFF. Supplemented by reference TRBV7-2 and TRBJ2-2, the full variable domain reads GAGVSQSPSNKVTEKGKDVELRCDPISGHTALYWYRQSLGQGLEFLIYFQGNSAPDKSGLPSDRFSAERTGGSVSTLTIQRTQQEDSAVYLCASSFTSMNTGELFFGEGSRLTVL.

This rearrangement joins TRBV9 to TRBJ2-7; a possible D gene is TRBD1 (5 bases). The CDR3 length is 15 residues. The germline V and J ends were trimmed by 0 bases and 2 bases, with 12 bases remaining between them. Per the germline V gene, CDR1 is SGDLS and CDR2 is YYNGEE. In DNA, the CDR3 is TGTGCCAGCAGCGTAGGGCCAGGGCTAGCCTACGAGCAGTACTTC. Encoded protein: CASSVGPGLAYEQYF.

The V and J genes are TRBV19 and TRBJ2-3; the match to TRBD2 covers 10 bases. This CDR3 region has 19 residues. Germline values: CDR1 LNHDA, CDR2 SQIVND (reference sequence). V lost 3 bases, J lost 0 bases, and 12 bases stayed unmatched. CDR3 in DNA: TGTGCCAGTAGTATCGGAGCGGGGGGGCTTTCAAGTAGCACAGATACGCAGTATTTT. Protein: CASSIGAGGLSSSTDTQYF.

CDR3 in amino acids: CASSPGLAAYQETQYF. In DNA, the CDR3 is TGCGCCAGCAGCCCAGGACTAGCGGCCTACCAAGAGACCCAGTACTTC. This rearrangement joins TRBV4-1 to TRBJ2-5; 10 positions match TRBD2. Per germline, CDR1 MGHRA and CDR2 YSYEKL. The CDR3 contains 16 residues. V was clipped by 4 bases and J by 0 bases; unmatched bases: 5.

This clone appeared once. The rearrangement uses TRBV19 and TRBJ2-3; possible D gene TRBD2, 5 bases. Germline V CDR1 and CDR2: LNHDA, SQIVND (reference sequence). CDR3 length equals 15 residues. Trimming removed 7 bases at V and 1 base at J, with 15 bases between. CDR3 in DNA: TGTGCCAGTATAGGCCGGGAAAGGGGCACAGATACGCAGTATTTT. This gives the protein CASIGRERGTDTQYF.

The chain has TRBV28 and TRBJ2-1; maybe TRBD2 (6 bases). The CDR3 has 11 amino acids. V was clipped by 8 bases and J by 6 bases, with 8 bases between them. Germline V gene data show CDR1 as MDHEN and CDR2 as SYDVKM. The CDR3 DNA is TGTGCCAGCTCGACTAGCAATGAGCAGTTCTTC. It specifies CASSTSNEQFF.

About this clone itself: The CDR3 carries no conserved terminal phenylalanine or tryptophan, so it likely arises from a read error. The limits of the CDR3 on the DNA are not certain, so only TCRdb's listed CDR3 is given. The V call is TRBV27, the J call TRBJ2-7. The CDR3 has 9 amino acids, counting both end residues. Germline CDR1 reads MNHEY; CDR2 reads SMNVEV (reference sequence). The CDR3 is CASSLSVLD.

The CDR3 here is CASSLTGYEQYF. CDR3 nucleotides: TGTGCCAGCAGCTTAACCGGCTACGAGCAGTACTTC. The chain joins TRBV5-4 to TRBJ2-7; no definite D call. Germline CDR1 and CDR2: SGHNT and YYREEE (reference sequence). CDR3 length: 12 residues. Trimming shortened V by 2 bases and J by 3 bases, and 6 bases separated the two germline ends. Drawing the rest from reference TRBV5-4 and TRBJ2-7, the complete variable domain is ETGVTQSPTHLIKTRGQQVTLRCSSQSGHNTVSWYQQALGQGPQFIFQYYREEENGRGNFPPRFSGLQFPNYSSELNVNALELDDSALYLCASSLTGYEQYFGPGTRLTVT.